Below, 21 T cell receptor beta chains from the same sample are listed, as sequenced in a study of T cells after yellow fever vaccination. Each CDR3 protein is one row after TCRdb ran MiXCR on the 5' RACE reads. The sample has 45,000 to 75,000 distinct CDR3 sequences, 4.5% to 6% seen once; the top ten hold roughly 31%. The source was PBMCs, either bulk or a sorted T-cell subset (CD4+, CD8+, memory, or dextramer-sorted; not recorded which), collected on the day of the yellow fever booster vaccination. The source is a man aged 18 to 30 who received the YFV17D yellow fever vaccine.

Concerning this clonotype: At one of its ends the junction is not consistent with the germline gene, which may arise from a read error. Here the CDR3 reads CASSLGSGVNSGEVFF. In nucleotides, the CDR3 is TGTGCCAGCAGCTTAGGCTCGGGGGTCAACAGCGGGGAGGTGTTTTTT. V gene TRBV7-8 combines with J gene TRBJ2-2; 7 bases match TRBD2. This CDR3 contains 16 residues. Per the germline V gene, CDR1 is SGHVS and CDR2 is FQNEAQ.

Ten or more counts support this clonotype. The chain is built from TRBV4-1 and TRBJ2-7, with D perhaps assigned TRBD1 or TRBD2 (5 bases each). V lost 4 bases and J lost 3, with 10 bases in between. The CDR3 sequence is 13 residues long. Germline values: CDR1 MGHRA, CDR2 YSYEKL. The CDR3 loop is CASSLGASYEQYF. Written as DNA, the CDR3 is TGCGCCAGCAGCCTCGGGGCGAGCTACGAGCAGTACTTC.

The genes are TRBV7-2 and TRBJ1-1, with TRBD1 matching 8 bases. The CDR3 extends over 13 amino acids. Unmatched junction bases numbered 10, after V lost 5 bases and J lost 11 bases. Per germline, CDR1 SGHTA and CDR2 FQGNSA. The CDR3 coding sequence is TGTGCCAGCAGCACACAACAGGGGGTGCCTGCTTTCTTT. Translating it yields CASSTQQGVPAFF.

This rearrangement joins TRBV5-1 to TRBJ2-5; D is possibly TRBD1 or TRBD2 (5 bases each). This CDR3 has 12 amino acids. Trimming removed 9 bases at V and 1 base at J, with 10 bases between. The V gene's germline CDR1 is SGHRS and CDR2 YFSETQ. CDR3: CAKGPSQETQYF. The DNA of the CDR3 is TGCGCCAAGGGACCGAGCCAAGAGACCCAGTACTTC.

This clonotype has ten or more counts. The V gene is TRBV20-1, the J gene TRBJ2-5, with D hard to call. This CDR3 contains 11 residues. Between the trimmed V and J ends, which lost 0 bases and 5 bases, there was a span of 4 bases. CDR1 is DFQATT, CDR2 SNEGSKA, per germline (reference sequence). The CDR3 here is CSARDMETQYF. The CDR3 coding sequence is TGCAGTGCTAGAGATATGGAGACCCAGTACTTC.

This clonotype was seen ten or more times. The chain employs TRBV4-3 and TRBJ2-6; possibly TRBD1 for D (6 bases). This CDR3 region has 18 residues. V was cut by 4 bases and J by 2 bases, with 18 bases left in between. Per the germline V gene, CDR1 is LGHNA and CDR2 is YSLEER. CDR3 nucleotide sequence: TGCGCCAGCAGCCCCCAAGGGGGTGGGGGAACTGGGGCCAACGTCCTGACTTTC. Translation gives CASSPQGGGGTGANVLTF.

This clonotype was observed a handful of times. The chain joins TRBV7-3 to TRBJ2-3; no firm D call. Germline V gene lookup returns CDR1 SGHTA and CDR2 FQGTGA. This CDR3 has 13 residues. Trimming removed 0 bases from V and 2 bases from J, with 3 bases in between. The CDR3 DNA reads as TGTGCCAGCAGCTTAACGGCCACAGATACGCAGTATTTT. As protein: CASSLTATDTQYF.

This clonotype has at least ten counts. The rearrangement links TRBV14 to TRBJ2-7; 12 bases match TRBD1. V lost 4 bases, J lost 3 bases, and 4 bases stayed unmatched. The germline V gene encodes CDR1 SGHDN and CDR2 FVKESK. The CDR3 has 15 residues. Here the CDR3 reads CASSPGTGGIYEQYF. DNA for the CDR3: TGTGCCAGCAGCCCGGGGACAGGGGGCATCTACGAGCAGTACTTC.

This clonotype has a count of ten or more. J is TRBJ1-6 and V is TRBV20-1; maybe TRBD1 (6 bases). Germline V gene sequence: CDR1 DFQATT, CDR2 SNEGSKA (reference sequence). Trimming removed 0 bases at V and 7 bases at J, with 7 bases between. The CDR3 runs to 13 residues. The CDR3 bases are TGCAGTGCTAGAGAACAGGGAAATTCACCCCTCCACTTT. This translates into CSAREQGNSPLHF.

This clonotype was counted at least ten times. The chain employs TRBV5-1 and TRBJ2-1; 11 nucleotides line up with TRBD2. The CDR3 totals 15 residues. Per germline, CDR1 SGHRS and CDR2 YFSETQ. Trimming cost V 0 bases and J 8 bases; bases outside gene matches: 4. The CDR3 sequence is CASSLGLAGGYEQFF. CDR3 nucleotides: TGCGCCAGCAGCTTGGGTCTAGCGGGGGGATATGAGCAGTTCTTC.

The table lists this clonotype with many counts. Relative to the germline gene, one junction end is altered; a read error may explain this. The chain carries TRBV7-7 and TRBJ2-3; no firm D call. The CDR3 totals 15 residues. Germline CDR1 SSHAT, CDR2 FNYEAQ (reference sequence). The CDR3 DNA follows: TGTGCTAGCAGCTTACTTCAGCTGGGCACAGATACGCAGTATTTT. Protein sequence: CASSLLQLGTDTQYF.

Many counts were recorded for this clonotype. The rearrangement links TRBV4-3 to TRBJ1-6; 7 bases line up with TRBD1. V lost 0 bases, J lost 11 bases, and 7 bases stayed unmatched. CDR1 and CDR2 from the germline V gene are LGHNA and YSLEER. This CDR3 comprises 15 residues. In DNA, the CDR3 is TGCGCCAGCAGCCAAGAAGGGGGCAGGGGGACACCCCTCCACTTT. Encoded protein: CASSQEGGRGTPLHF.

V and J are TRBV29-1 and TRBJ2-7; no firm D call. V lost 3 bases and J 2 bases, leaving 11 bases between the germline ends. This CDR3 is built from 13 residues. Germline CDR1 reads SQVTM; CDR2 reads ANQGSEA. Here the CDR3 reads CSVESGNTYEQYF. CDR3 coding DNA: TGCAGCGTTGAGTCAGGCAACACCTACGAGCAGTACTTC.

This clonotype was seen ten or more times. The chain recombines TRBV10-3 with TRBJ2-2; tentatively, D is TRBD2 (6 bases). The CDR3 consists of 15 residues. The germline V and J ends were trimmed by 2 bases and 5 bases, with 12 bases remaining between them. Germline V lookup: CDR1 ENHRY, CDR2 SYGVKD. The CDR3 DNA sequence: TGTGCCATCAGTGAGCCAACTGGAGGGACCGGGGAGCTGTTTTTT. This gives the protein CAISEPTGGTGELFF.

This clonotype was seen at least ten times. V usage is TRBV3-1 and J usage is TRBJ2-1; D assignment may be TRBD1 or TRBD2 (5 bases each). Germline loops: CDR1 LGHDT, CDR2 YNNKEL (reference sequence). The CDR3 consists of 12 residues. V lost 10 bases and J 6 bases, leaving 13 bases between the germline ends. The CDR3 loop reads CATGGTLNEQFF. CDR3 nucleotide sequence: TGTGCCACTGGGGGAACACTCAATGAGCAGTTCTTC.

This sequence joins TRBV11-2 and TRBJ1-3; D is ambiguous. This CDR3 is 18 amino acids long. Germline lookup yields CDR1 SGHAT and CDR2 FQNNGV. V was cut by 2 bases and J by 0 bases, with 17 bases left in between. CDR3 amino acids: CASSLFGREVFSGNTIYF. Written as DNA, the CDR3 is TGTGCCAGCAGCTTATTTGGCAGAGAAGTTTTCTCTGGAAACACCATATATTTT.

About this clonotype: A junction boundary mismatches the germline segment, possibly from a read error. This rearrangement joins TRBV29-1 to TRBJ1-2, with a weak D call TRBD1 (6 bases). Germline CDR1 reads SQVTM; CDR2 reads ANQGSEA. This CDR3 spans 14 amino acids. The CDR3 DNA reads TGCAGCGCTGAAGGTCAGGGGAGTTACTATGGCTACACCTTC. This sequence encodes CSAEGQGSYYGYTF.

This clonotype occurred many times. The gene calls are TRBV6-5 and TRBJ2-7; the D gene is possibly TRBD1 (5 bases). Germline V CDR1 and CDR2: MNHEY, SVGAGI. This CDR3 is built from 12 residues. Deletions cut 6 bases from V and 7 bases from J, with 13 bases between. CDR3 sequence reads: CASRPQGREQYF. The CDR3 bases are TGTGCCAGCAGGCCCCAGGGAAGGGAGCAGTACTTC.

This chain joins TRBV28 and TRBJ2-2; a weak D match, TRBD2 (5 bases). This CDR3 spans 15 amino acids. V was clipped by 7 bases and J by 0 bases, with 12 bases between them. Germline CDR1 and CDR2: MDHEN and SYDVKM. CDR3 coding DNA: TGTGCCAGCACTTCTACCGGGACGAACACCGGGGAGCTGTTTTTT. It translates to CASTSTGTNTGELFF.

Only a few counts were recorded for this clonotype. V gene TRBV30 combines with J gene TRBJ2-6; 8 nucleotides agree with TRBD1. This CDR3 region has 18 residues. Germline V gene lookup returns CDR1 GTSNPN and CDR2 SVGIG (reference sequence). Germline trimming cut 5 bases from V and 4 bases from J; bases unmatched to any gene: 16. The CDR3 nucleotides read TGTGCCTGGGGTTCCCTTTTCAGGGGGCGATGGGGGGCCAACGTCCTGACTTTC. It translates to CAWGSLFRGRWGANVLTF.

This rearrangement joins TRBV29-1 to TRBJ2-5; D unresolved. Between the trimmed V and J ends, which lost 6 bases and 3 bases, there was a span of 5 bases. The germline gives CDR1 SQVTM, CDR2 ANQGSEA. There are 10 residues in the CDR3. The CDR3, as DNA: TGCAGCGTACAAAAAGAGACCCAGTACTTC. It is translated as CSVQKETQYF.